This TCR beta chain was found in a study of post-analysis software for immune sequencing data. Study-level background: The disease courses covered relapsing-remitting, secondary progressive and progressive-relapsing multiple sclerosis. Findings and caveats of the study: Patients with multiple sclerosis recorded significantly lower normalized Chao1 diversity than controls, the study found. Under the F measure, samples that were prepared in one batch clustered strongly together. TRBV5-6, TRBV5-1 and TRBV20-1 belonged to a set of roughly 5 TRBV segments that were more frequent in patients than controls.

The table lists this clonotype with a few counts. The antigen is undetermined. Presence of unique molecular identifiers characterized the TCR beta cDNA libraries. TCRdb re-derived calls from the PCR reads in MiXCR, one entry per CDR3 protein. The table includes 350,000 to 450,000 distinct CDR3 sequences, approximately 38% detected once. Per the germline V gene, CDR1 is MGHDK and CDR2 is SYGVNS. CDR3 size: 17 residues. J gave up 4 bases and V 3 bases, and 6 bases lay outside the gene matches. Sequencing input: blood. The source is a girl aged 2 to 10 with multiple sclerosis. The chain uses TRBV25-1 and TRBJ2-3, with 14 bases lining up with TRBD2. The DNA for the CDR3 is TGTGCCAGCAGTGACTCAGGACTAGCGGGGGGCCCAGATACGCAGTATTTT. Translated: CASSDSGLAGGPDTQYF.